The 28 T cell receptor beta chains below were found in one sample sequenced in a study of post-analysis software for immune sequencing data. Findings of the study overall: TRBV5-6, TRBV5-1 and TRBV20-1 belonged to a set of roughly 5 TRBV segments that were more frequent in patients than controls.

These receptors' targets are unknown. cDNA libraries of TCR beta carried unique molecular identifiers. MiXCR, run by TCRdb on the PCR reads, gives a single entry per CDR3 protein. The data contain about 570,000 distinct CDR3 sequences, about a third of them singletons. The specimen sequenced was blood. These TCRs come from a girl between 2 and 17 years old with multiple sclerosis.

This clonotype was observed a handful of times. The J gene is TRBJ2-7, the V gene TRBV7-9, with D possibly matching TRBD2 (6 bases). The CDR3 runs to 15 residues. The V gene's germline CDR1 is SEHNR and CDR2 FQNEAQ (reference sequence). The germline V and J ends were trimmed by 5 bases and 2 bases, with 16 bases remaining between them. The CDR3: CASSPLGGPAYEQYF. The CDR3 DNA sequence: TGTGCCAGCAGCCCGCTGGGGGGTCCCGCCTACGAGCAGTACTTC.

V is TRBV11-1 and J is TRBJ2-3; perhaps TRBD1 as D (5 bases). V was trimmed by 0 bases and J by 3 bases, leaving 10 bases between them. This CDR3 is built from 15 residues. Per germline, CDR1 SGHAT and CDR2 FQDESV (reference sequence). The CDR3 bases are TGTGCCAGCAGCTTAGCCCCAGGGTTGACAGATACGCAGTATTTT. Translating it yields CASSLAPGLTDTQYF. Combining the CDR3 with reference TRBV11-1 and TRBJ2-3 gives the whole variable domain EAEVAQSPRYKITEKSQAVAFWCDPISGHATLYWYRQILGQGPELLVQFQDESVVDDSQLPKDRFSAERLKGVDSTLKIQPAELGDSAMYLCASSLAPGLTDTQYFGPGTRLTVL.

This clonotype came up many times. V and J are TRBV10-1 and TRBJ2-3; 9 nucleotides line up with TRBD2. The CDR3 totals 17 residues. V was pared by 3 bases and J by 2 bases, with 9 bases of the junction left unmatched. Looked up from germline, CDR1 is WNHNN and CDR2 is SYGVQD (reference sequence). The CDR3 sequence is CASSDRASGALTDTQYF. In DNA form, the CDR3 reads TGCGCCAGCAGTGATCGGGCTAGCGGGGCCCTCACAGATACGCAGTATTTT.

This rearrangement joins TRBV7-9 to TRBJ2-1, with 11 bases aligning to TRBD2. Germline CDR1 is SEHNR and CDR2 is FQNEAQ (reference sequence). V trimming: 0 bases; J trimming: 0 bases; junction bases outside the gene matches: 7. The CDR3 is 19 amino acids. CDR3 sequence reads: CASSLALASGRSSYNEQFF. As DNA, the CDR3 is TGTGCCAGCAGCTTAGCGTTGGCTAGCGGGAGGAGCTCCTACAATGAGCAGTTCTTC. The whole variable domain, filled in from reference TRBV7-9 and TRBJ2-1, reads DTGVSQNPRHKITKRGQNVTFRCDPISEHNRLYWYRQTLGQGPEFLTYFQNEAQLEKSRLLSDRFSAERPKGSFSTLEIQRTEQGDSAMYLCASSLALASGRSSYNEQFFGPGTRLTVL.

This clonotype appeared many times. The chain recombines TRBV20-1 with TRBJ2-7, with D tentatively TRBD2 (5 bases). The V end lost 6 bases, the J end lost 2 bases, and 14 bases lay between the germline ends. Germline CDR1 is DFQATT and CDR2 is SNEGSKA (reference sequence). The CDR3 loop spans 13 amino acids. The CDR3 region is CSADSGGAYEQYF. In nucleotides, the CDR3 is TGCAGTGCGGACTCGGGCGGAGCCTACGAGCAGTACTTC.

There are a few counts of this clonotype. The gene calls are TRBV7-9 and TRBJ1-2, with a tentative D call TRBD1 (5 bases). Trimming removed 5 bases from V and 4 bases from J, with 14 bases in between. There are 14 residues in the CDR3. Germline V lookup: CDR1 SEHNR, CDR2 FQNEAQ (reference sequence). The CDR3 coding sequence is TGTGCCAGCAGCCCCCCCGGGGCGGCCTATGGCTACACCTTC. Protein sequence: CASSPPGAAYGYTF.

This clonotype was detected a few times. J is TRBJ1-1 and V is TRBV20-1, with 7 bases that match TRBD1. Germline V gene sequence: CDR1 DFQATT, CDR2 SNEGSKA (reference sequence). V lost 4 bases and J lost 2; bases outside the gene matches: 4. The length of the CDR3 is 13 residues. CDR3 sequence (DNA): TGCAGTGCTAACCGACAGGGAAACACTGAAGCTTTCTTT. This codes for CSANRQGNTEAFF.

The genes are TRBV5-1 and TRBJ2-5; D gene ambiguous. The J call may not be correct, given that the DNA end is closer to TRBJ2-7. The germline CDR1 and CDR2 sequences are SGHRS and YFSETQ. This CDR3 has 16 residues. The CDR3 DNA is TGCGCCAGCAGCTTGGATTTCCCAACCACCTTAGGCGAGCAGTACTTC. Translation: CASSLDFPTTLGEQYF.

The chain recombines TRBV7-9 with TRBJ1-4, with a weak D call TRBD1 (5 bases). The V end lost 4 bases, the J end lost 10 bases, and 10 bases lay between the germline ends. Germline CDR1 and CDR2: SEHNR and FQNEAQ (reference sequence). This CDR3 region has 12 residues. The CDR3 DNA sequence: TGTGCCAGCAGCTACCCCGGGGGAAAACTGTTTTTT. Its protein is CASSYPGGKLFF.

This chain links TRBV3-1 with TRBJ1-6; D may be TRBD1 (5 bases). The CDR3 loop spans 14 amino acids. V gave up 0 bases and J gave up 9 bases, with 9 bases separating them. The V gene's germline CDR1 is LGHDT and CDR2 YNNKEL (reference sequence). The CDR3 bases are TGTGCCAGCAGCCAAGACAGGGCCGTTTCACCCCTCCACTTT. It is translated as CASSQDRAVSPLHF. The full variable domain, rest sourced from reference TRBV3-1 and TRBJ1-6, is DTAVSQTPKYLVTQMGNDKSIKCEQNLGHDTMYWYKQDSKKFLKIMFSYNNKELIINETVPNRFSPKSPDKAHLNLHINSLELGDSAVYFCASSQDRAVSPLHFGNGTRLTVT.

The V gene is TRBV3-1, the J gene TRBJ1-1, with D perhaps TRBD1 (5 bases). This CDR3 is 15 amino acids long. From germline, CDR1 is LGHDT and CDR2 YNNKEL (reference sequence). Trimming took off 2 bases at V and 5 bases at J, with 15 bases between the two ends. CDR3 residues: CASSQLPAGGTEAFF. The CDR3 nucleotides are TGTGCCAGCAGCCAACTCCCGGCGGGGGGGACTGAAGCTTTCTTT.

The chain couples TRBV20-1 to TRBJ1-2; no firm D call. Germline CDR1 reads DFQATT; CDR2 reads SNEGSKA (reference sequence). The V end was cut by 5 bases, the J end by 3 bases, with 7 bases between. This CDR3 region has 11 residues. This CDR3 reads CSASEDYGYTF. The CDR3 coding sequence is TGCAGTGCTTCCGAAGACTATGGCTACACCTTC.

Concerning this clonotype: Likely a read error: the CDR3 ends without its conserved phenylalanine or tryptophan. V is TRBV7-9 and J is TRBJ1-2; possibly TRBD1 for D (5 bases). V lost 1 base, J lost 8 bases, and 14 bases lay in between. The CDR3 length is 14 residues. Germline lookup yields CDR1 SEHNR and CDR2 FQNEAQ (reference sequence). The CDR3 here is CASSLGPGTGGYTV. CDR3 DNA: TGTGCCAGCAGCTTAGGTCCGGGGACGGGAGGCTACACCGTC.

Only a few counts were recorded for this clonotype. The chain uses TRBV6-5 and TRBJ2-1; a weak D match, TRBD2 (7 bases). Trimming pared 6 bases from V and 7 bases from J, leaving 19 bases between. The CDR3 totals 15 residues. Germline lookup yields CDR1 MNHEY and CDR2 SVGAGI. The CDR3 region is CASRSGGGARNEQFF. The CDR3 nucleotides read TGTGCCAGCAGATCGGGTGGGGGGGCGCGGAATGAGCAGTTCTTC.

The chain's CDR3 is CASYRVKQGYTF. As DNA, the CDR3 is TGTGCCAGCTACCGGGTGAAGCAGGGCTACACCTTC. The chain employs TRBV2 and TRBJ1-2; D unclear. Germline V gene lookup returns CDR1 SNHLY and CDR2 FYNNEI. This CDR3 contains 12 residues. Trimming took off 8 bases at V and 8 bases at J, with 15 bases between the two ends.

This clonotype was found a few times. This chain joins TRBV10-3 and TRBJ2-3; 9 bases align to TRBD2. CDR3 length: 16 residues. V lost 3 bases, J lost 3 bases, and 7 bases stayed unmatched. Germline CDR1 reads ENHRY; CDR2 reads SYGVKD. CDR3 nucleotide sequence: TGTGCCATCAGTGAACCCGGGACTAGCAATACAGATACGCAGTATTTT. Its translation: CAISEPGTSNTDTQYF.

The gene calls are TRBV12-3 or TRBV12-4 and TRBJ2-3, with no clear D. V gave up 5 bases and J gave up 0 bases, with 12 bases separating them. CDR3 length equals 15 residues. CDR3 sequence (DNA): TGTGCCAGCAGTAAATGGAGAGCTAGCACAGATACGCAGTATTTT. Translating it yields CASSKWRASTDTQYF.

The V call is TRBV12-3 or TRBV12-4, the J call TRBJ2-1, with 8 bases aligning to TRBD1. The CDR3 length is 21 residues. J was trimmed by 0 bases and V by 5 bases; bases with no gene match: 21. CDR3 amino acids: CASSTHSVGQATLSSYNEQFF. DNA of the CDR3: TGTGCCAGCAGTACCCATAGTGTGGGACAGGCCACTCTTAGCTCCTACAATGAGCAGTTCTTC.

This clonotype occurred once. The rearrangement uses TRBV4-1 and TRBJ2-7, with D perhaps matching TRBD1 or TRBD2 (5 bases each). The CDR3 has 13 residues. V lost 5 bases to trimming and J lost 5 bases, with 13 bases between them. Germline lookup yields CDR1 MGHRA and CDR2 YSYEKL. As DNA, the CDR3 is TGCGCCAGCAGCTCAATCAGGGACCACGAGCAGTACTTC. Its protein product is CASSSIRDHEQYF.

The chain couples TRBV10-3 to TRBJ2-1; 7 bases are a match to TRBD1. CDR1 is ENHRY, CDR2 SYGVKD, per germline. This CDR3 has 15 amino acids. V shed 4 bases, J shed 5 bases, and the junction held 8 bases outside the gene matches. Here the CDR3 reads CAISARDRSDNEQFF. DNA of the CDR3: TGTGCCATCAGTGCCCGGGACAGAAGTGACAATGAGCAGTTCTTC.

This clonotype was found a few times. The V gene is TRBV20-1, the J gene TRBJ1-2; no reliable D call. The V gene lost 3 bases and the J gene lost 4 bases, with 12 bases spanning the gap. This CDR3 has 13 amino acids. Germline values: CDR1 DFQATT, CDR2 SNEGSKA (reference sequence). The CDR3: CSARGPVGYGYTF. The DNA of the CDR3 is TGCAGTGCTAGGGGCCCAGTGGGCTATGGCTACACCTTC.

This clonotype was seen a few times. The CDR3 DNA reads as TGTGCCAGCAGCCAAGAGCCCGGGGTAGGATCCTATAGCAATCAGCCCCAGCATTTT. This codes for CASSQEPGVGSYSNQPQHF. The V call is TRBV3-1, the J call TRBJ1-5; D unclear. Trimming stripped 0 bases from V and 0 bases from J, with 18 bases between. The germline V gene has CDR1 LGHDT and CDR2 YNNKEL (reference sequence). The CDR3 contains 19 residues.

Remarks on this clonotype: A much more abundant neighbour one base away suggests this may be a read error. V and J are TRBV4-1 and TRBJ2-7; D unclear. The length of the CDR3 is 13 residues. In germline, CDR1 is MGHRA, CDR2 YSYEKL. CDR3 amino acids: CASGQQEVYEQYF. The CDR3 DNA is TGCGCCAGCGGCCAGCAAGAAGTCTACGAGCAGTACTTC.

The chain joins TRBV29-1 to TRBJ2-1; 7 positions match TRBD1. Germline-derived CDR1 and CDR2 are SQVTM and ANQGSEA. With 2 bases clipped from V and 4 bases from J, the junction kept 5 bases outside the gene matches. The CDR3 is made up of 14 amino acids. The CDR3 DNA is TGCAGCGTTGAAACAGGGGTCTCGTACAATGAGCAGTTCTTC. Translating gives CSVETGVSYNEQFF.

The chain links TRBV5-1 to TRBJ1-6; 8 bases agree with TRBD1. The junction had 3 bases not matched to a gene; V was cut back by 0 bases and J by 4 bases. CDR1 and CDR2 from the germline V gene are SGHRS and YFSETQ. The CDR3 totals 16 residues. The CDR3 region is CASSLGDRTYNSPLHF. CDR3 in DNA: TGCGCCAGCAGCTTGGGGGACAGGACTTATAATTCACCCCTCCACTTT. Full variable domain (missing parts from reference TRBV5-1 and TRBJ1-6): KAGVTQTPRYLIKTRGQQVTLSCSPISGHRSVSWYQQTPGQGLQFLFEYFSETQRNKGNFPGRFSGRQFSNSRSEMNVSTLELGDSALYLCASSLGDRTYNSPLHFGNGTRLTVT.

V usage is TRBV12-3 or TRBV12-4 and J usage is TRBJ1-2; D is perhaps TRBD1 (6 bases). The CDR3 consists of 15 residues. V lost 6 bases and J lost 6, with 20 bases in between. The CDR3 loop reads CASSHVTGGVDGYTF. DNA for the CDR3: TGTGCCAGCAGCCACGTTACCGGGGGCGTAGATGGCTACACCTTC.

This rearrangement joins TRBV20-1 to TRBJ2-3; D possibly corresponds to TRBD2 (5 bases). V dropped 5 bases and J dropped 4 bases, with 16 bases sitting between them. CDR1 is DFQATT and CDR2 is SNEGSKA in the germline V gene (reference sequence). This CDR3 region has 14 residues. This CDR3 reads CSARRTGPADTQYF. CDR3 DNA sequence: TGCAGTGCTCGAAGGACTGGGCCTGCAGATACGCAGTATTTT.

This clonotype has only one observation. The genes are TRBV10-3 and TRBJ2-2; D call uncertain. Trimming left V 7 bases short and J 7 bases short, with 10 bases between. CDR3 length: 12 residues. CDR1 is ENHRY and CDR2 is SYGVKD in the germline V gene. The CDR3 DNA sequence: TGTGCCATCACTGGAGTGAGCGGGGAGCTGTTTTTT. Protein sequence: CAITGVSGELFF.